The 30 T cell receptor beta chains below all came from one sample that was sequenced in a study of T-cell reconstitution after alpha-beta-depleted transplantation in children. Preparation of the TCRbeta library was carried out with unique molecular identifiers. From the PCR reads, TCRdb called clonotypes with MiXCR, one entry per CDR3 protein. The sample has about 830,000 distinct CDR3 sequences; roughly 15% are singletons. The sample in question was PBMCs, mostly from graft donor cells, obtained 360 days after TCRalphabeta/CD19-depleted stem cell transplant. These receptors all stem from a male patient younger than 18 who had a stem cell transplant for acute lymphoblastic leukemia, so the T cells may come from the graft donor.

The chain links TRBV4-1 to TRBJ2-7, with 9 positions matching TRBD2. V shed 1 base and J 3 bases; nucleotides not matched to a gene: 4. CDR3 length: 15 residues. Germline values: CDR1 MGHRA, CDR2 YSYEKL. The CDR3 loop is CASSQVIAGDYEQYF. Written as DNA, the CDR3 is TGCGCCAGCAGCCAAGTTATAGCGGGGGACTACGAGCAGTACTTC.

This clonotype was recorded a few times. The chain couples TRBV19 to TRBJ2-1; TRBD2 matches at 13 bases. The CDR3 is made up of 18 amino acids. CDR1 and CDR2 from the germline V gene are LNHDA and SQIVND (reference sequence). Losses at the gene ends were 8 bases for V and 0 bases for J; bases not matched to a gene: 10. The CDR3 region is CASPPGLAGLTSYNEQFF. CDR3 coding DNA: TGTGCCAGTCCTCCGGGACTAGCGGGACTTACCTCCTACAATGAGCAGTTCTTC.

V is TRBV12-3 or TRBV12-4 and J is TRBJ1-4; unclear D gene. Between the trimmed V and J ends, which lost 6 bases and 8 bases, there was a span of 13 bases. The CDR3 totals 13 residues. The DNA of the CDR3 is TGTGCCAGCAGGGGCAGCATAGGGGAAAAACTGTTTTTT. Amino acid sequence: CASRGSIGEKLFF.

The chain couples TRBV4-1 to TRBJ2-5; perhaps D is TRBD1 or TRBD2 (5 bases each). Per germline, CDR1 MGHRA and CDR2 YSYEKL. The germline V and J ends were trimmed by 6 bases and 3 bases, with 14 bases remaining between them. The CDR3 consists of 14 residues. CDR3 in DNA: TGCGCCAGCAGGCGCCCGGGGCGGAAAGAGACCCAGTACTTC. Translated: CASRRPGRKETQYF.

This clonotype was detected only a few times. The gene calls are TRBV2 and TRBJ2-1; D unclear. Germline V gene lookup returns CDR1 SNHLY and CDR2 FYNNEI. Trimming left V 4 bases short and J 4 bases short, with 20 bases between. The CDR3 runs to 17 residues. The CDR3 loop is CASSGRTAAHPYNEQFF. CDR3 sequence (DNA): TGTGCCAGCAGTGGCCGTACTGCAGCGCACCCTTACAATGAGCAGTTCTTC.

The rearrangement links TRBV9 to TRBJ2-1; TRBD2 aligns across 8 bases. CDR1 SGDLS and CDR2 YYNGEE come from the germline V gene. Trimming cost V 4 bases and J 6 bases; bases outside gene matches: 15. The CDR3 runs 17 residues. The CDR3 region has the DNA TGTGCCAGCAGCTACCCAGGGCTACGGGAGGGTCGCAATGAGCAGTTCTTC. It codes for CASSYPGLREGRNEQFF.

This clonotype was counted between two and nine times. This CDR3 reads CATSRDRAYQEEQFF. For the CDR3, the DNA is TGTGCCACCAGCAGAGACAGGGCCTACCAGGAGGAGCAGTTCTTC. The chain is built from TRBV15 and TRBJ2-1; D is perhaps TRBD1 (5 bases). Germline V gene data show CDR1 as LNHNV and CDR2 as YYDKDF (reference sequence). V lost 0 bases, J lost 10 bases, and 16 bases lay in between. CDR3 length: 15 amino acids.

This clonotype has a handful of counts. V gene TRBV27 combines with J gene TRBJ1-2; TRBD1 might be the D (5 bases). V dropped 3 bases and J dropped 4 bases, with 15 bases sitting between them. The CDR3 is 15 amino acids. CDR1 is MNHEY and CDR2 is SMNVEV in the germline V gene (reference sequence). The CDR3 region is CASSLGPPATYGYTF. CDR3 DNA sequence: TGTGCCAGCAGTTTGGGGCCACCTGCTACCTATGGCTACACCTTC.

Many counts were recorded for this clonotype. The J gene is TRBJ2-1, the V gene TRBV7-6; 9 bases fit TRBD2. J lost 5 bases, V lost 1 base, and 3 bases had no gene match. The CDR3 is 15 amino acids. Germline assignment: CDR1 SGHVS and CDR2 FNYEAQ. The DNA for the CDR3 is TGTGCCAGCAGCTTAGGACTAGCGGTCAACAATGAGCAGTTCTTC. Protein product: CASSLGLAVNNEQFF.

This clonotype has a handful of counts. This chain connects TRBV12-3 or TRBV12-4 to TRBJ2-2; 7 positions match TRBD2. This CDR3 has 18 amino acids. Germline trimming cut 4 bases from V and 4 bases from J; bases unmatched to any gene: 15. CDR3 bases: TGTGCCAGCAGTTCCCCTACTATTGCGGGAGTCGGCACCGGGGAGCTGTTTTTT. The encoded protein is CASSSPTIAGVGTGELFF.

This clonotype has at least ten counts. This chain uses TRBV3-1 with TRBJ1-2; D is perhaps TRBD1 (5 bases). The CDR3 consists of 14 residues. CDR1 is LGHDT, CDR2 YNNKEL, per germline (reference sequence). Trimming removed 3 bases at V and 4 bases at J, with 12 bases between. CDR3 bases: TGTGCCAGCAGCCAGTTGAGGGGCCTCTATGGCTACACCTTC. As protein: CASSQLRGLYGYTF.

The rearrangement uses TRBV4-1 and TRBJ1-2; D possibly corresponds to TRBD1 (5 bases). CDR3 length: 18 amino acids. V was pared by 4 bases and J by 1 base, with 22 bases between. Germline values: CDR1 MGHRA, CDR2 YSYEKL. The CDR3 sequence is CASSRLGGTANHNYGYTF. CDR3 bases: TGCGCCAGCAGCCGTCTGGGTGGGACCGCTAACCATAACTATGGCTACACCTTC.

The table lists this clonotype with a few counts. The CDR3 DNA follows: TGTGCCAGCTCACCCCGACTAGATACCTACGAGCAGTACTTC. This gives the protein CASSPRLDTYEQYF. V usage is TRBV18 and J usage is TRBJ2-7; a weak D match, TRBD2 (6 bases). The CDR3 consists of 14 residues. With 3 bases removed from V and 2 bases from J, the gap between germline ends came to 11 bases. Germline V gene sequence: CDR1 KGHSH, CDR2 LQKENI.

This clonotype was seen a few times. The chain links TRBV5-6 to TRBJ2-7, with a weak D call TRBD2 (5 bases). The CDR3 has 14 amino acids. Per germline, CDR1 SGHDT and CDR2 YYEEEE. Trimming pared 0 bases from V and 5 bases from J, leaving 12 bases between. The CDR3 spells CASSLVGSVNEQYF. CDR3 DNA sequence: TGTGCCAGCAGCTTGGTGGGTAGCGTCAACGAGCAGTACTTC.

The chain has TRBV7-9 and TRBJ2-1; 7 nucleotides match TRBD2. The CDR3 contains 15 residues. Germline V gene sequence: CDR1 SEHNR, CDR2 FQNEAQ (reference sequence). V trimming: 4 bases; J trimming: 4 bases; junction bases outside the gene matches: 7. In nucleotides, the CDR3 is TGTGCCAGCAGCTCTCTTCGGCGGGAGTACAATGAGCAGTTCTTC. Translated, it gives CASSSLRREYNEQFF.

The J gene is TRBJ2-3, the V gene TRBV18; perhaps TRBD2 as D (5 bases). Germline CDR1 reads KGHSH; CDR2 reads LQKENI. The V end lost 2 bases, the J end lost 0 bases, and 12 bases lay between the germline ends. The CDR3 is 16 amino acids. CDR3 coding DNA: TGTGCCAGCTCACCAAGCGGTCCCGCTAGCACAGATACGCAGTATTTT. Protein sequence: CASSPSGPASTDTQYF.

This clonotype was recorded a few times. Compared with germline, one end of the junction differs, possibly owing to a read error. This rearrangement joins TRBV2 to TRBJ2-5; the D is unclear. This CDR3 region has 9 residues. Germline V gene sequence: CDR1 SNHLY, CDR2 FYNNEI. This CDR3 reads CASRENWGF. CDR3 sequence (DNA): TGTGCCAGCAGGGAGAACTGGGGCTTC. Combining the CDR3 with reference TRBV2 and TRBJ2-5 gives the whole variable domain EPEVTQTPSHQVTQMGQEVILRCVPISNHLYFYWYRQILGQKVEFLVSFYNNEISEKSEIFDDQFSVERPDGSNFTLKIRSTKLEDSAMYFCASRENWGFGPGTRLLVL.

In DNA form, the CDR3 reads TGTGCCACCAGTGATTTACCGGGACAGGCCGGGGAGCTGTTTTTT. It specifies CATSDLPGQAGELFF. The V gene is TRBV24-1, the J gene TRBJ2-2; 8 nucleotides match TRBD1. Germline V gene data show CDR1 as KGHDR and CDR2 as SFDVKD. This CDR3 is 15 amino acids long. V shed 1 base, J shed 6 bases, and the junction held 3 bases outside the gene matches.

The table lists this clonotype with a few counts. The chain is built from TRBV7-9 and TRBJ2-5; D is unclear. Germline lookup yields CDR1 SEHNR and CDR2 FQNEAQ (reference sequence). Trimming pared 4 bases from V and 6 bases from J, leaving 9 bases between. CDR3 size: 12 residues. The CDR3 sequence: CASSSREKTQYF. CDR3 nucleotide sequence: TGTGCCAGCAGCTCTAGGGAAAAGACCCAGTACTTC.

A few counts support this clonotype. The rearrangement links TRBV3-1 to TRBJ2-7; D perhaps matches TRBD2 (5 bases). The CDR3 is made up of 13 amino acids. The V and J ends lost 4 bases and 6 bases respectively, with 13 bases between them. The germline V gene encodes CDR1 LGHDT and CDR2 YNNKEL (reference sequence). Here the CDR3 reads CASSRGPAIEQYF. In DNA form, the CDR3 reads TGTGCCAGCAGCCGAGGGCCGGCTATCGAGCAGTACTTC.

The chain has TRBV5-1 and TRBJ1-2; D gene unclear. The CDR3 has 12 residues. Trimming cost V 7 bases and J 1 base, with 8 bases left between them. Germline CDR1 SGHRS, CDR2 YFSETQ. This CDR3 is CASRKLNYGYTF. DNA for the CDR3: TGCGCCAGCCGGAAACTTAACTATGGCTACACCTTC.

Only a few counts were recorded for this clonotype. The chain is built from TRBV29-1 and TRBJ1-5; no reliable D call. The CDR3 totals 14 residues. V was trimmed by 8 bases and J by 6 bases, leaving 20 bases between them. Germline values: CDR1 SQVTM, CDR2 ANQGSEA. CDR3 loop: CSPKIGDVSQPQHF. DNA of the CDR3: TGCAGCCCTAAAATCGGGGATGTCAGTCAGCCCCAGCATTTT.

This clonotype was detected only a few times. The chain links TRBV5-1 to TRBJ2-3; 8 bases fit TRBD2. Germline values: CDR1 SGHRS, CDR2 YFSETQ. Trimming took 5 bases from V and 6 from J; bases not matched to a gene: 20. The CDR3 loop spans 18 amino acids. The CDR3 here is CASRPIGTGLAGFDTQYF. DNA of the CDR3: TGCGCCAGCAGGCCAATTGGAACTGGCCTAGCGGGCTTTGATACGCAGTATTTT. The complete variable domain, with remaining parts taken from reference TRBV5-1 and TRBJ2-3, reads KAGVTQTPRYLIKTRGQQVTLSCSPISGHRSVSWYQQTPGQGLQFLFEYFSETQRNKGNFPGRFSGRQFSNSRSEMNVSTLELGDSALYLCASRPIGTGLAGFDTQYFGPGTRLTVL.

This clonotype was counted many times. V gene TRBV5-1 combines with J gene TRBJ2-5; no clear D. Between the trimmed V and J ends, which lost 0 bases and 5 bases, there was a span of 8 bases. The CDR3 is 13 residues long. Germline V CDR1 and CDR2: SGHRS, YFSETQ. CDR3 bases: TGCGCCAGCAGCTTGGCCAACGTGGAGACCCAGTACTTC. It codes for CASSLANVETQYF.

This rearrangement joins TRBV20-1 to TRBJ2-7, with TRBD2 identical over 10 bases. With V trimmed by 5 bases and J by 2 bases, 15 bases remained unmatched. Germline CDR1 and CDR2: DFQATT and SNEGSKA (reference sequence). The CDR3 length is 17 residues. The CDR3 DNA reads as TGCAGTGCTGCCCGGAGTAGCGGGAGGCCTTTGCCCTACGAGCAGTACTTC. Translating it yields CSAARSSGRPLPYEQYF.

This chain connects TRBV7-9 to TRBJ2-1; weak D call: TRBD1 (6 bases). From germline, CDR1 is SEHNR and CDR2 FQNEAQ (reference sequence). The V end was cut by 5 bases, the J end by 1 base, with 15 bases between. CDR3 length: 16 residues. The CDR3 nucleotides read TGTGCCAGCAGCGCTGGCCAGGGGCGATCCTACAATGAGCAGTTCTTC. This codes for CASSAGQGRSYNEQFF.

This clonotype has at least ten counts. The rearrangement joins TRBV5-1 to TRBJ2-2; the D is unclear. The CDR3 has 13 residues. V shed 0 bases and J shed 5 bases, with 5 bases lying between them. In germline, CDR1 is SGHRS, CDR2 YFSETQ. This CDR3 is CASSLDGTGELFF. The DNA for the CDR3 is TGCGCCAGCAGCTTGGACGGGACCGGGGAGCTGTTTTTT.

This clonotype showed up just a few times. V and J are TRBV2 and TRBJ2-1; 8 bases agree with TRBD2. V lost 6 bases to trimming and J lost 2 bases; unmatched junction nucleotides: 9. From germline, CDR1 is SNHLY and CDR2 FYNNEI. The CDR3 contains 16 residues. DNA for the CDR3: TGTGCCAGCAGGAGCCGGGGGACTAGGGCCTACAATGAGCAGTTCTTC. It is translated as CASRSRGTRAYNEQFF.

The J gene is TRBJ2-2, the V gene TRBV11-2; D possibly matches TRBD1 or TRBD2 (6 bases each). CDR1 and CDR2 from the germline V gene are SGHAT and FQNNGV. CDR3 size: 17 residues. Trimming removed 4 bases from V and 3 bases from J, with 18 bases in between. This chain's CDR3 is CASSSYPGGTYTGELFF. CDR3 nucleotides: TGTGCCAGCAGCTCATACCCTGGCGGGACATACACCGGGGAGCTGTTTTTT.

This clonotype has a handful of counts. The CDR3 spells CASSSLEGERETQYF. CDR3 bases: TGCGCCAGCAGCTCCCTCGAAGGGGAACGAGAGACCCAGTACTTC. The rearrangement links TRBV5-1 to TRBJ2-5, with D maybe TRBD1 (5 bases). Germline CDR1 SGHRS, CDR2 YFSETQ. V shed 3 bases and J shed 4 bases, with 16 bases lying between them. This CDR3 comprises 15 residues.